This T cell receptor beta chain was captured in a study of T cell changes during pregnancy in multiple sclerosis. J gave up 8 bases and V 8 bases, and 4 bases lay outside the gene matches. The germline V gene encodes CDR1 MNHEY and CDR2 SMNVEV (reference sequence). CDR3 size: 11 residues. The protocol was immunoSEQ multiplex PCR, while the TCRdb copy is restricted to in-frame clones and leaves out a portion. Altogether over 25,000 clones are present, about nine tenths being singletons, with the ten largest covering approximately 3.6%. The receptor comes from a female donor in good health, enrolled as a control in a pregnancy study. J is TRBJ1-2 and V is TRBV27; 8 bases align to TRBD1. The starting material was CD8+ T cells from peripheral blood mononuclear cells, obtained in the second trimester of pregnancy. This CDR3 is CASQGARGYTF. The DNA of the CDR3 is TGTGCCAGCCAGGGGGCCCGAGGCTACACCTTC.